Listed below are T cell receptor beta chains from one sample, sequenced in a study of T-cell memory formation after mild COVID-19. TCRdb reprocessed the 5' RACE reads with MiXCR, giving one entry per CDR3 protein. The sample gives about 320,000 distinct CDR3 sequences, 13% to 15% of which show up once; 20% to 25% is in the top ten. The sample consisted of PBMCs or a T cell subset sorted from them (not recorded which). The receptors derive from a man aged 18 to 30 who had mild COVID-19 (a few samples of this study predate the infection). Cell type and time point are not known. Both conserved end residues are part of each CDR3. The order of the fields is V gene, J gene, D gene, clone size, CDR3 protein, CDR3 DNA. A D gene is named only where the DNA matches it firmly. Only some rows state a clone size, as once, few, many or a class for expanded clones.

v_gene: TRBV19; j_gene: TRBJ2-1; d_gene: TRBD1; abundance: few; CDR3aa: CASSRQGANERFF; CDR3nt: TGTGCCAGTAGTCGACAGGGGGCGAATGAGAGGTTCTTC
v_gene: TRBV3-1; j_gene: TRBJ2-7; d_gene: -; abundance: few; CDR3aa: CASSQDGSSSYEQYF; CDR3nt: TGTGCCAGCAGCCAAGATGGGAGCAGTTCCTACGAGCAGTACTTC
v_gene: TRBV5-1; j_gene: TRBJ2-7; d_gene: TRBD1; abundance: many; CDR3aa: CASSLGDSRSYEQYF; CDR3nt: TGCGCCAGCAGCTTGGGGGACAGCCGCTCCTACGAGCAGTACTTC
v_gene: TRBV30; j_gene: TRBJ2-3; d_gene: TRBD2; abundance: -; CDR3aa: CAWSASIGLVGVWADTQYF; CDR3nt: TGTGCCTGGAGTGCCAGTATTGGACTAGTCGGAGTTTGGGCAGATACGCAGTATTTT
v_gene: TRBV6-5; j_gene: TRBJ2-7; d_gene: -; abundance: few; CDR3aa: CASSYSLSVREQYF; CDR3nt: TGTGCCAGCAGTTACTCTCTTTCAGTCCGCGAGCAGTACTTC
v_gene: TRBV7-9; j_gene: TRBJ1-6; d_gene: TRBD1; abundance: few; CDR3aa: CASRRTGDSPLHF; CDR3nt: TGTGCCAGCAGAAGGACAGGGGACTCACCCCTCCACTTT
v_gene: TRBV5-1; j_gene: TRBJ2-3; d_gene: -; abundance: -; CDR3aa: CASTFTGRLTDTQYF; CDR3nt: TGCGCCAGCACCTTCACAGGGAGGTTGACAGATACGCAGTATTTT
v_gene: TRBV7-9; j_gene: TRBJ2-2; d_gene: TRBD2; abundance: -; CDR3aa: CASSPQLAGGPGELFF; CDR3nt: TGTGCCAGCAGCCCCCAACTAGCGGGGGGGCCTGGGGAGCTGTTTTTT
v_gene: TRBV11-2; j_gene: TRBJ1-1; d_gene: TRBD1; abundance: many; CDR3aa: CASRSGTGRTNTEAFF; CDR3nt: TGTGCCAGCAGGTCGGGGACAGGGAGGACGAACACTGAAGCTTTCTTT
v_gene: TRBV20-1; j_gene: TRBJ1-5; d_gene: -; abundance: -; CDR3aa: CSASTGGQPQHF; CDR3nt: TGCAGTGCTAGCACGGGCGGTCAGCCCCAGCATTTT
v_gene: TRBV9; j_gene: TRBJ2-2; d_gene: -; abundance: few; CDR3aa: CASSSTSSPTGAELFF; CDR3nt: TGTGCCAGCAGCTCCACTTCTAGCCCAACTGGGGCGGAGCTGTTTTTT
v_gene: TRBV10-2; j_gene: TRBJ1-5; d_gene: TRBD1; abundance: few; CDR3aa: CASGNLQGNQPQHF; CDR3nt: TGCGCCAGCGGAAATCTACAGGGGAATCAGCCCCAGCATTTT
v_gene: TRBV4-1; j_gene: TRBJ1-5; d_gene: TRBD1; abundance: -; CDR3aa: CASSHPTGGNQPQHF; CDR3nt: TGCGCCAGCAGCCACCCGACAGGGGGGAATCAGCCCCAGCATTTT
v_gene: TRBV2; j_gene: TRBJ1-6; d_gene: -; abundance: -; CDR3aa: CASPSGASLNSPLHF; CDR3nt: TGTGCCAGCCCCTCAGGCGCAAGTTTGAATTCACCCCTCCACTTT
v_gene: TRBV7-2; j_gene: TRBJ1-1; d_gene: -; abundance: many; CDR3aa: CASSLGGLLLNTEAFF; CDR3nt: TGTGCCAGCAGCTTAGGAGGACTCCTCTTGAACACTGAAGCTTTCTTT
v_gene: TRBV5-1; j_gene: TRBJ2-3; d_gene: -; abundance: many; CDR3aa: CASSLENRRADTQYF; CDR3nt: TGCGCCAGCAGCTTGGAGAACAGGCGGGCAGATACGCAGTATTTT
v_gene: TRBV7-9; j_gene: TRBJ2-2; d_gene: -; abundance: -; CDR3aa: CASSPPSYANTGELFF; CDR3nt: TGTGCCAGCAGTCCCCCCTCGTATGCGAACACCGGGGAGCTGTTTTTT
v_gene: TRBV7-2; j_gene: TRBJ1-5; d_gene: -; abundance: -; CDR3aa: CASRGTLNQPQHF; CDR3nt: TGTGCCAGCAGAGGGACCCTCAATCAGCCCCAGCATTTT
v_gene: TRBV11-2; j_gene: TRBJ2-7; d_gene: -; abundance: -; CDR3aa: CASSFPVSSYEQYF; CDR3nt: TGTGCCAGCAGCTTCCCGGTGAGCTCCTACGAGCAGTACTTC
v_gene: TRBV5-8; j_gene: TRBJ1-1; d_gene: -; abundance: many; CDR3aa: CASSFSGVVTEAFF; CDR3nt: TGTGCCAGCAGCTTTTCCGGGGTTGTCACTGAAGCTTTCTTT
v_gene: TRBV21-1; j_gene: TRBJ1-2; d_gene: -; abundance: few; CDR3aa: CASSQQEPYSYGYTF; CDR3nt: TGTGCCAGCAGTCAACAGGAGCCCTATAGCTATGGCTACACCTTC
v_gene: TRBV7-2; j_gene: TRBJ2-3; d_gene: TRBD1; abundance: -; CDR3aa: CASSLRDRSTDTQYF; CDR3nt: TGTGCCAGCAGCTTACGGGACAGGTCCACAGATACGCAGTATTTT
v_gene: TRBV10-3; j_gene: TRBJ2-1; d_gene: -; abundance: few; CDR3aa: CAILKYNEQFF; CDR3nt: TGTGCCATACTCAAGTACAATGAGCAGTTCTTC
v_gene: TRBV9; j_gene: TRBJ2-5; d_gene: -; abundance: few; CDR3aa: CASSVEAGTQHQETQYF; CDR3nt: TGTGCCAGCAGCGTAGAAGCTGGGACTCAGCACCAAGAGACCCAGTACTTC
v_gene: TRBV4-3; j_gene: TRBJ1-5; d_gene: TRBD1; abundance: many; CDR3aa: CASSQNGEGASQPQHF; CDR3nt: TGCGCCAGCAGCCAAAATGGTGAGGGGGCGAGTCAGCCCCAGCATTTT
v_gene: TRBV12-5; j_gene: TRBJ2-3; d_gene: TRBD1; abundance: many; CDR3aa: CASARTGGEGTDTQYF; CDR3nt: TGTGCTAGTGCCAGGACAGGGGGCGAGGGCACAGATACGCAGTATTTT
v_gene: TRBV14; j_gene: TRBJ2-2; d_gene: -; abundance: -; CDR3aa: CASRPQGPGELFF; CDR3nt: TGTGCCAGCAGGCCACAGGGTCCCGGGGAGCTGTTTTTT
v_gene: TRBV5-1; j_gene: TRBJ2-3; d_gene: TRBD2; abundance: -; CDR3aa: CASSLAGTNTDTQYF; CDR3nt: TGCGCCAGCAGCTTGGCCGGGACTAACACAGATACGCAGTATTTT
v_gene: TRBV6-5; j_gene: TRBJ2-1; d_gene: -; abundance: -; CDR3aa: CATRRRLRYNEQFF; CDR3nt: TGTGCCACCAGGAGGAGACTCCGTTACAATGAGCAGTTCTTC
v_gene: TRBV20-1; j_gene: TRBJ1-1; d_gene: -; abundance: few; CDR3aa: CSARPENTEAFF; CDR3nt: TGCAGTGCTAGGCCAGAGAACACTGAAGCTTTCTTT
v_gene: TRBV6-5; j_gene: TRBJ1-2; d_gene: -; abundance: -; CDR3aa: CASSPGPSNYGYTF; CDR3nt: TGTGCCAGCAGTCCCGGGCCGAGTAACTATGGCTACACCTTC
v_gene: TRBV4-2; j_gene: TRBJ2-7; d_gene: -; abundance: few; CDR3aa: CASSQGLEMEQYF; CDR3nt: TGTGCCAGCAGCCAAGGTCTGGAGATGGAGCAGTACTTC
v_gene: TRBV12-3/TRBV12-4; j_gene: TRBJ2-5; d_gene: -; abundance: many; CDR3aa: CASSLSRGFQYF; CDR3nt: TGTGCCAGCAGTTTGTCCCGGGGATTCCAGTACTTC
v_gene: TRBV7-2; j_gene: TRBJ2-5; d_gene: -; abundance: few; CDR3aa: CASSHGLPRAETQYF; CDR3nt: TGTGCCAGCAGCCACGGACTACCCCGAGCGGAGACCCAGTACTTC
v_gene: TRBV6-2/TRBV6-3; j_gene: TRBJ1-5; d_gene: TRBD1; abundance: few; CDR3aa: CASSPPRQGQNQPQHF; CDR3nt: TGTGCCAGCAGTCCTCCCAGACAGGGACAGAATCAGCCCCAGCATTTT
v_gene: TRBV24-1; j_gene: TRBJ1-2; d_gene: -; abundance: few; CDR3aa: CATSDFYRNYGYTF; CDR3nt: TGTGCCACCAGTGATTTTTACCGTAACTATGGCTACACCTTC
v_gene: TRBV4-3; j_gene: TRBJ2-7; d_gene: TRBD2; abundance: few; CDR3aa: CASSQDWGGKGEQYF; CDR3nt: TGCGCCAGCAGCCAAGATTGGGGAGGGAAGGGCGAGCAGTACTTC
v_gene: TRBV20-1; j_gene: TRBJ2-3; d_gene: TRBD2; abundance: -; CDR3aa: CSAPSGGASDTQYF; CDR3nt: TGCAGTGCTCCTAGCGGGGGGGCCTCAGATACGCAGTATTTT
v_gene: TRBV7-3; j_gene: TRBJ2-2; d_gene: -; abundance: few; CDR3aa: CASSLTQANTGELFF; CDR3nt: TGTGCCAGCAGCTTAACACAAGCGAACACCGGGGAGCTGTTTTTT
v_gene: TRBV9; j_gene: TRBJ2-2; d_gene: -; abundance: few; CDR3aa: CASSAPANTGELFF; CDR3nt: TGTGCCAGCAGCGCCCCAGCGAACACCGGGGAGCTGTTTTTT
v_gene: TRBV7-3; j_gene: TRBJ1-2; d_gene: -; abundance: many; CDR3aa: CASSLEGGYGYTF; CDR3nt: TGTGCCAGCAGCTTAGAGGGTGGCTATGGCTACACCTTC
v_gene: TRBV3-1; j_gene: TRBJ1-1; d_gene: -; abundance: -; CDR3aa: CASSQVLSYTEAFF; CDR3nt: TGTGCCAGCAGCCAAGTCTTAAGCTACACTGAAGCTTTCTTT
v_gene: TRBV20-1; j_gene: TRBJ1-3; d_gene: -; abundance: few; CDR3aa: CSAKRLGNTIYF; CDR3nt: TGCAGTGCTAAACGACTTGGAAACACCATATATTTT
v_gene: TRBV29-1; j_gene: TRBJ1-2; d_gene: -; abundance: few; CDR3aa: CSVEDPPETSLGYTF; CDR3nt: TGCAGCGTTGAAGATCCGCCTGAAACATCGCTCGGCTACACCTTC
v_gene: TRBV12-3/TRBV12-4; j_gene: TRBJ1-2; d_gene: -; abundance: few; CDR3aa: CASMGGAAGSNYGYTF; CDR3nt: TGTGCCAGCATGGGGGGAGCAGCAGGTTCTAACTATGGCTACACCTTC
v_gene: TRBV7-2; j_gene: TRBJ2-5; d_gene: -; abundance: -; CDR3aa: CASSPPGGRVETQYF; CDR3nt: TGTGCCAGCAGCCCCCCGGGGGGCCGGGTAGAGACCCAGTACTTC
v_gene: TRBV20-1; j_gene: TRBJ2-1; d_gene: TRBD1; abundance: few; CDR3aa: CSASPSRTGQFF; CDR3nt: TGCAGTGCTTCCCCATCAAGGACAGGGCAGTTCTTC
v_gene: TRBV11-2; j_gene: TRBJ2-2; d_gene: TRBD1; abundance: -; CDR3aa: CASSTGTGDAGELFF; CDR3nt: TGTGCCAGCAGCACAGGGACAGGGGACGCCGGGGAGCTGTTTTTT
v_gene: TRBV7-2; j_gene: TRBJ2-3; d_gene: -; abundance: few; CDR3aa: CASSSRRGRTDTQYF; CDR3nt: TGTGCCAGCAGCTCCCGGCGGGGGCGAACAGATACGCAGTATTTT
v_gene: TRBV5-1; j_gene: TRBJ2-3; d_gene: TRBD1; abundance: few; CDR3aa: CASSRTGGPDTQYF; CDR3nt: TGCGCCAGCAGCCGTACAGGGGGACCAGATACGCAGTATTTT
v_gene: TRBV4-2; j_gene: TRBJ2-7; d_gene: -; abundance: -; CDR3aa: CASSPGWGGNEQYF; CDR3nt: TGTGCCAGCAGCCCGGGGTGGGGTGGAAACGAGCAGTACTTC
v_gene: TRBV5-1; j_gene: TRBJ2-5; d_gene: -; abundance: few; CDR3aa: CASSANSGVGETQYF; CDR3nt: TGCGCCAGCAGCGCGAACTCAGGGGTTGGGGAGACCCAGTACTTC
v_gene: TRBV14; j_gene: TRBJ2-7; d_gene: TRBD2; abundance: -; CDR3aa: CASSPAGGQVEQYF; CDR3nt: TGTGCCAGCAGCCCAGCGGGGGGGCAGGTTGAGCAGTACTTC